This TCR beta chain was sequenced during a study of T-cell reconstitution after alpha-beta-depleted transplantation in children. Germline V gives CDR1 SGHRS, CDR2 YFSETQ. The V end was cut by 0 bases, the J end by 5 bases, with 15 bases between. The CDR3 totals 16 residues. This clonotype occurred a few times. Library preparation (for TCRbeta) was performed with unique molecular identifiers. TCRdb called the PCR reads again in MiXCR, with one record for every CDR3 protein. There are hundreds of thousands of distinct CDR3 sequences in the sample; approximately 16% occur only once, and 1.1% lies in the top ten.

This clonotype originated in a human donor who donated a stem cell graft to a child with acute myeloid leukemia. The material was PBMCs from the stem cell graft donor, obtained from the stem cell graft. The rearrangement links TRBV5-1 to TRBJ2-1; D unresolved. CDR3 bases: TGCGCCAGCAGCTTGGGCCCTGGTGGGTTGAACAATGAGCAGTTCTTC. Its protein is CASSLGPGGLNNEQFF.